This TCR beta chain was profiled in a study of blood T cell repertoires in COVID-19. Authors' data handling: The authors estimated nucleated cell counts from reference gene primer amplification. Assay: immunoSEQ multiplex PCR; the TCRdb copy retains only in-frame clones and omits some. The V and J calls and clone size come from that table; D and trimming were worked out from the DNA. Here the sample spans 200,000 or so clones, around 75% being singletons. Germline V gene data show CDR1 as SGHTA and CDR2 as FQGNSA. V was pared by 4 bases and J by 6 bases, with 10 bases between. The length of the CDR3 is 13 residues. This clone appeared once.

The TCR originated in a human donor in a cohort sampled during active COVID-19. The rearrangement links TRBV7-2 to TRBJ2-1; D is ambiguous. The material sequenced was peripheral blood. CDR3: CASSSYLSNEQFF. The CDR3 DNA reads TGTGCCAGCAGCTCCTACCTCTCCAATGAGCAGTTCTTC.